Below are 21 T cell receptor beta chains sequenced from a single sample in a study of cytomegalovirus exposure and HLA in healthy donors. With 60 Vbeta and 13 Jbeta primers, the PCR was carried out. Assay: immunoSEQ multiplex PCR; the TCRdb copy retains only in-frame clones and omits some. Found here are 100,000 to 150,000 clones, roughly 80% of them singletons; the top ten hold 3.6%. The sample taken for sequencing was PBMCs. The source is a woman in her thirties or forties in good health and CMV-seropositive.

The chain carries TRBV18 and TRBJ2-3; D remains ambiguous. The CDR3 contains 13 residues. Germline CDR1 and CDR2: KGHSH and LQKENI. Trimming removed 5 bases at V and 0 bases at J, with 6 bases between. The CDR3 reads CASSSSSTDTQYF. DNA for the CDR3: TGTGCCAGCTCATCCTCTAGCACAGATACGCAGTATTTT.

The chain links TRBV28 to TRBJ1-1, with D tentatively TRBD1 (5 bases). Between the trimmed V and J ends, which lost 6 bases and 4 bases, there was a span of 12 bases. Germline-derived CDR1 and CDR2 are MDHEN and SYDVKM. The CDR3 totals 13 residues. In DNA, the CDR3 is TGTGCCAGCAGACTATCGGGGGGCACTGAAGCTTTCTTT. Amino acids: CASRLSGGTEAFF.

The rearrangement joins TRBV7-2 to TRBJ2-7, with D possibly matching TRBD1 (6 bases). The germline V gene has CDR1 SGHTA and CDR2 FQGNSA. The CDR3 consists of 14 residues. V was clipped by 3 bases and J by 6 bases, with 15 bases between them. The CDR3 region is CASSFIGQGIEQYF. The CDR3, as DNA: TGTGCCAGCAGCTTCATTGGGCAGGGGATCGAGCAGTACTTC.

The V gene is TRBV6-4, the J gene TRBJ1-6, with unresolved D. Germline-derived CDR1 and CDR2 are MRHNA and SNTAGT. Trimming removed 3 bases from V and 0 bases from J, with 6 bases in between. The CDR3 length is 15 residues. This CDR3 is CASSERSSYNSPLHF. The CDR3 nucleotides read TGTGCCAGCAGTGAACGGAGCTCCTATAATTCACCCCTCCACTTT.

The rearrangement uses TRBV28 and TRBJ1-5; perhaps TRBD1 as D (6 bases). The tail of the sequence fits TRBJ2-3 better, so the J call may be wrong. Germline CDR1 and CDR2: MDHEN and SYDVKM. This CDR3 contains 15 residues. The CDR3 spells CASSLGQIDNQPQYF. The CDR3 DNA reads TGTGCCAGCAGTTTAGGACAGATAGACAATCAGCCCCAGTATTTT.

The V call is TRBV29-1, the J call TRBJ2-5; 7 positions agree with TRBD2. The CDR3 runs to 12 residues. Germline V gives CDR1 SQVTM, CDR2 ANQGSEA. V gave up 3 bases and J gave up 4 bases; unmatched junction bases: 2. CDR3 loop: CSVETGGETQYF. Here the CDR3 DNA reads TGCAGCGTTGAGACGGGAGGAGAGACCCAGTACTTC.

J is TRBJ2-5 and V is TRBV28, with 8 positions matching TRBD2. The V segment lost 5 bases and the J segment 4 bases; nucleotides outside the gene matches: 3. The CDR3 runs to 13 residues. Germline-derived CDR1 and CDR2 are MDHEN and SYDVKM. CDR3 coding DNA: TGTGCCAGCAGTACGGGAGGGCGAGAGACCCAGTACTTC. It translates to CASSTGGRETQYF.

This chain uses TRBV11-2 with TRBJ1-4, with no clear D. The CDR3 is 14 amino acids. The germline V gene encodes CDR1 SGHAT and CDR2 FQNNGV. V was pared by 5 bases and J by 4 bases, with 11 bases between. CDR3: CASSPSGLNEKLFF. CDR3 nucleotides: TGTGCCAGCAGCCCCTCGGGTCTTAATGAAAAACTGTTTTTT.

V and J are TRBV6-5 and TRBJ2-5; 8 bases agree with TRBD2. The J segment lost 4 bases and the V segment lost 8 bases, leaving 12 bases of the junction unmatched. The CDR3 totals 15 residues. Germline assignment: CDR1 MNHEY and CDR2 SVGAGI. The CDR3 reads CASRLTSGSPETQYF. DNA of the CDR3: TGTGCCAGCCGTTTGACCAGCGGGAGCCCAGAGACCCAGTACTTC.

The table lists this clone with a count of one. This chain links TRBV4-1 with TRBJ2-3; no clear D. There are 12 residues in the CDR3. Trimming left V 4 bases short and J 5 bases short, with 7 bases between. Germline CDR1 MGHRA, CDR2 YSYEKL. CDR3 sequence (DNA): TGCGCCAGCAGCCCCACTGAAGATACGCAGTATTTT. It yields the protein CASSPTEDTQYF.

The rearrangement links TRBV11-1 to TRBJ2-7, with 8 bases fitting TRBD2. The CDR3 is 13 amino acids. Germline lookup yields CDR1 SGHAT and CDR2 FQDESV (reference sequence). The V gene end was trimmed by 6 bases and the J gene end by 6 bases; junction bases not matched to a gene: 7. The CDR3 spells CASRLPREGEQYF. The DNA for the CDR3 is TGTGCCAGCAGACTACCTCGGGAGGGCGAGCAGTACTTC.

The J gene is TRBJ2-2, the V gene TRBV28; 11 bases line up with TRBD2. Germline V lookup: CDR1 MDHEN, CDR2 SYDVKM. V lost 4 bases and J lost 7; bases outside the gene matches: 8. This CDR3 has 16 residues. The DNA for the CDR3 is TGTGCCAGCAGTTCCCTAGCGGGAGGAATCCACGGGGAGCTGTTTTTT. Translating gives CASSSLAGGIHGELFF.

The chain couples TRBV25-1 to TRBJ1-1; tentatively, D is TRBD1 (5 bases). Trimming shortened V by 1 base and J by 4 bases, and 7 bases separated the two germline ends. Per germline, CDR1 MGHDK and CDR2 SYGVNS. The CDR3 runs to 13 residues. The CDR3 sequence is CASSEFGGTEAFF. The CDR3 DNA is TGTGCCAGCAGTGAATTCGGGGGCACTGAAGCTTTCTTT. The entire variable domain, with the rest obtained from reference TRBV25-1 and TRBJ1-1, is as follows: EADIYQTPRYLVIGTGKKITLECSQTMGHDKMYWYQQDPGMELHLIHYSYGVNSTEKGDLSSESTVSRIRTEHFPLTLESARPSHTSQYLCASSEFGGTEAFFGQGTRLTVV.

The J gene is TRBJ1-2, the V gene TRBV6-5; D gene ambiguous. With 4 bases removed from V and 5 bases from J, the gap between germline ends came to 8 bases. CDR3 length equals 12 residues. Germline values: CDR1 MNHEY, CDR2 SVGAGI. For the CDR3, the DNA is TGTGCCAGCAGTTCCCTAACTTATGGCTACACCTTC. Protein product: CASSSLTYGYTF.

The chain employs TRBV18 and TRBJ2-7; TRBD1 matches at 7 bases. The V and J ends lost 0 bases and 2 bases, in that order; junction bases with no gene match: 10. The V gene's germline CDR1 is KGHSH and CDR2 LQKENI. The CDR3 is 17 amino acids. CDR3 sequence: CASSPPSHRGNPYEQYF. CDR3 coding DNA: TGTGCCAGCTCACCACCGTCCCACAGGGGCAACCCCTACGAGCAGTACTTC.

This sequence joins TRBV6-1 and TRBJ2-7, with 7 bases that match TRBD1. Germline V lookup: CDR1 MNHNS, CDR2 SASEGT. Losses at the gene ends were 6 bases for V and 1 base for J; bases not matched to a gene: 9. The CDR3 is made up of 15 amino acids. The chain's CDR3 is CASRQTGLSSYEQYF. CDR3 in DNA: TGTGCCAGCAGACAGACAGGGCTTAGTTCCTACGAGCAGTACTTC.

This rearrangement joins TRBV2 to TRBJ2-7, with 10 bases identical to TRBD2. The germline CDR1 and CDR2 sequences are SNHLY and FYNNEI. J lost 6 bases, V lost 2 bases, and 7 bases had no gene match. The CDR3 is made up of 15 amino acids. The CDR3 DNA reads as TGTGCCAGCAGTGAACAGGGGCTAGCGGGAGCCGAGCAGTACTTC. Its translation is CASSEQGLAGAEQYF.

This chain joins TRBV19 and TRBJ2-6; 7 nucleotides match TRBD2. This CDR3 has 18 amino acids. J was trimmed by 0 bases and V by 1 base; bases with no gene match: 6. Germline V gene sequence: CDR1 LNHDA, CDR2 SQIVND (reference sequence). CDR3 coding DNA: TGTGCCAGTAGTATAGGTGGCGGGAGAGGCTCTGGGGCCAACGTCCTGACTTTC. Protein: CASSIGGGRGSGANVLTF.

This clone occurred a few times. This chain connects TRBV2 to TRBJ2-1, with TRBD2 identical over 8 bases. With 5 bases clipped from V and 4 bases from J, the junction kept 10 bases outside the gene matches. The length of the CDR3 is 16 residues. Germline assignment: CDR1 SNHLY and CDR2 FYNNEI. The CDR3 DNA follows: TGTGCCAGCAGTAAAACTACTAGCGGACAGTACAATGAGCAGTTCTTC. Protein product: CASSKTTSGQYNEQFF.

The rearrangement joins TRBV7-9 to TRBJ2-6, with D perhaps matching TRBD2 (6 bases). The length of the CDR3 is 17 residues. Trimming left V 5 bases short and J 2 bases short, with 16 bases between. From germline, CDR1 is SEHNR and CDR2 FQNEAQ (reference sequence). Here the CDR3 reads CASSERLGGPGANVLTF. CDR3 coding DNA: TGTGCCAGCAGCGAGCGATTGGGGGGACCTGGGGCCAACGTCCTGACTTTC.

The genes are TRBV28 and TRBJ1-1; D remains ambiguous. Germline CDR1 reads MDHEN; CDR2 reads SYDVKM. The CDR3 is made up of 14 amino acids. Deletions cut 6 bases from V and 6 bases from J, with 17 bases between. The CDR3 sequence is CASSPPSTSSEAFF. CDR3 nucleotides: TGTGCCAGCAGCCCCCCGTCTACGAGCTCTGAAGCTTTCTTT. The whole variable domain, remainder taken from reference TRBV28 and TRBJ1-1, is DVKVTQSSRYLVKRTGEKVFLECVQDMDHENMFWYRQDPGLGLRLIYFSYDVKMKEKGDIPEGYSVSREKKERFSLILESASTNQTSMYLCASSPPSTSSEAFFGQGTRLTVV.